The present T cell receptor beta chain was sequenced within a study of cytomegalovirus exposure and HLA in healthy donors. Findings and limits, study-wide: For cytomegalovirus status, the classifier reportedly gave diagnoses with high specificity and sensitivity. Clonal expansion was found to be greater in HLA-associated TCR beta chains than in equally common others in a later analysis.

With respect to this clone: What it binds is not known.

The CDR3 contains 9 residues. CDR1 is SEHNR and CDR2 is FQNEAQ in the germline V gene (reference sequence). It was with 60 Vbeta and 13 Jbeta primers that the PCR ran. The data were produced by immunoSEQ multiplex PCR, yet TCRdb's version contains in-frame clones alone and is incomplete. Of approximately 150,000 clones listed, around 79% are singletons. The source material was PBMCs. The V gene is TRBV7-9, the J gene TRBJ2-5, with unresolved D. This TCR was recovered from a female donor in good health and CMV-seronegative. Here the CDR3 DNA reads TGTTCCCTTGAAGAGACCCAGTACTTC. Protein product: CSLEETQYF.